This TCR beta chain was sequenced during a study of metastatic and nonmetastatic thyroid tumors. Using MiXCR, TCRdb re-called clones from the PCR reads. Of 35,000 to 45,000 clones in the sample, 25% to 30% were seen once. All patients were untreated before thyroid surgery. Comments on this clone: One end of the junction does not line up with germline, which may come from a read error.

Sequences were obtained from blood. The sequence was collected from a male donor with papillary thyroid cancer or a benign thyroid nodule (not recorded which). Some clones in this sample may be carry-over from other donors' samples.

The CDR3 protein is CASREQGFSNQSQHF. CDR3 in DNA: TGTGCCAGCAGAGAACAGGGTTTTAGCAATCAGTCCCAGCATTTT. The V call is TRBV6-1, the J call TRBJ1-5; possible D gene TRBD1, 6 bases. Per the germline V gene, CDR1 is MNHNS and CDR2 is SASEGT. The CDR3 extends over 15 amino acids.